This is a list of T cell receptor beta chains from one sample in a study of a mutant IDH1 vaccine in newly diagnosed glioma. The assay was immunoSEQ multiplex PCR, and TCRdb's table has in-frame clones only and misses some. The top ten clones hold around 7% of a sample with 85,000 to 100,000 clones, 83% of them seen once. The sample in question was PBMCs, obtained from a glioma patient treated with radiotherapy, temozolomide or both. Receptor source: a woman between 50 and 59 years old with glioma. The CDR3 runs from the conserved cysteine through the conserved F or W. D genes are given only for firm matches. Clone size is stated in some rows and not others, as once, few, many or a class when expanded.

size	V	D	J	CDR3	DNA
.	TRBV27	.	TRBJ1-1	CASRVGGRPNTEAFF	TGTGCCAGCAGAGTGGGGGGCAGGCCGAACACTGAAGCTTTCTTT
.	TRBV2	.	TRBJ2-7	CASRGGNEQYF	TGTGCCAGCAGAGGAGGGAACGAGCAGTACTTC
.	TRBV4-1	TRBD1	TRBJ1-1	CASSQVSGGLTEAFF	TGCGCCAGCAGCCAAGTTTCAGGGGGGCTCACTGAAGCTTTCTTT
.	TRBV5-1	.	TRBJ2-5	CASSLGGPETQYF	TGCGCCAGCAGCTTGGGAGGGCCAGAGACCCAGTACTTC
.	TRBV19	TRBD1	TRBJ2-2	CASTDRGAGTGELFF	TGTGCCAGCACCGACAGGGGCGCGGGCACCGGGGAGCTGTTTTTT
.	TRBV4-1	.	TRBJ2-3	CASRPEGFFTDTQYF	TGCGCCAGCAGACCCGAGGGGTTTTTCACAGATACGCAGTATTTT
.	TRBV5-8	TRBD1	TRBJ1-6	CASSLDRGSSPLHF	TGTGCCAGCAGCCTAGACAGGGGCTCATCACCCCTCCACTTT
.	TRBV5-6	.	TRBJ1-1	CASSSTTGNTEAFF	TGTGCCAGCAGCTCCACAACAGGGAACACTGAAGCTTTCTTT
.	TRBV27	.	TRBJ2-7	CASSSGYEQYF	TGTGCCAGCAGTTCGGGCTACGAGCAGTACTTC
.	TRBV7-9	TRBD1	TRBJ2-7	CASSSSRTGSYEQYF	TGTGCCAGCAGCTCATCCCGGACAGGGTCTTACGAGCAGTACTTC
.	TRBV7-2	.	TRBJ2-3	CASSLVREDTQYF	TGTGCCAGCAGCTTAGTCAGGGAGGATACGCAGTATTTT
few	TRBV7-2	.	TRBJ1-3	CASSSPLGGGNTIYF	TGTGCCAGCAGCTCCCCACTAGGTGGAGGAAACACCATATATTTT
.	TRBV14	.	TRBJ1-6	CASSQGSPLHF	TGTGCCAGCAGCCAGGGTTCACCCCTCCACTTT
.	TRBV11-2	.	TRBJ2-3	CASSPGNWLGMGTQYF	TGTGCCAGCAGCCCGGGTAATTGGCTCGGGATGGGGACGCAGTATTTT
.	TRBV10-2	.	TRBJ1-2	CASSQDTYSNNYGYTF	TGCGCCAGCTCCCAGGACACTTACTCAAATAACTATGGCTACACCTTC
once	TRBV7-2	TRBD2	TRBJ2-5	CASSLGRGTQETQYF	TGTGCCAGCAGCCTGGGGCGGGGGACCCAAGAGACCCAGTACTTC
.	TRBV30	.	TRBJ2-7	CAWSGAAPGEQYF	TGTGCCTGGTCGGGGGCCGCACCGGGGGAGCAGTACTTC
.	TRBV6-1	.	TRBJ1-1	CASSEYVIQEGYTEAFF	TGTGCCAGCAGTGAATATGTAATACAGGAGGGGTACACTGAAGCTTTCTTT
.	TRBV6-1	TRBD1	TRBJ1-2	CASSRDRRDFYGYTF	TGTGCCAGCAGCCGGGACAGAAGGGACTTCTATGGCTACACCTTC
.	TRBV19	TRBD1	TRBJ2-2	CASTQGDTQTGELFF	TGTGCCAGTACCCAGGGGGACACCCAAACCGGGGAGCTGTTTTTT
.	TRBV29-1	.	TRBJ2-2	CSVLGATGELFF	TGCAGCGTTCTCGGAGCAACCGGGGAGCTGTTTTTT
few	TRBV11-2	TRBD2	TRBJ2-1	CASSLRRGGGNEQFF	TGTGCCAGCAGCTTAAGGCGGGGGGGCGGCAATGAGCAGTTCTTC
.	TRBV29-1	.	TRBJ2-4	CSVEGRAGNIQYF	TGCAGCGTTGAAGGCAGGGCCGGAAACATTCAGTACTTC
.	TRBV18	.	TRBJ2-7	CASSPRTQTYEQYF	TGTGCCAGCTCACCAAGGACCCAAACCTACGAGCAGTACTTC
.	TRBV7-2	TRBD1	TRBJ1-2	CASSSRDRVGYTF	TGTGCCAGCAGCTCCCGGGACAGGGTTGGCTACACCTTC
.	TRBV9	.	TRBJ2-7	CASSVAERNEQYF	TGTGCCAGCAGCGTAGCTGAACGTAACGAGCAGTACTTC
.	TRBV4-3	.	TRBJ1-5	CASSTSGTDYQPQHF	TGCGCCAGCAGCACTAGCGGGACTGACTATCAGCCCCAGCATTTT
.	TRBV6-5	TRBD1	TRBJ1-1	CASSRQGQGEAFF	TGTGCCAGCAGTAGGCAAGGACAGGGTGAAGCTTTCTTT
.	TRBV4-2	.	TRBJ1-2	CASSQVMSLGYGYTF	TGTGCCAGCAGCCAAGTAATGAGTTTGGGCTATGGCTACACCTTC
.	TRBV5-1	.	TRBJ1-1	CASSLGGGAGRDTEAFF	TGCGCCAGCAGCTTGGGTGGAGGGGCAGGGCGGGACACTGAAGCTTTCTTT
once	TRBV5-1	.	TRBJ2-5	CASSHGHGQETQYF	TGCGCCAGCAGTCACGGACACGGTCAAGAGACCCAGTACTTC
.	TRBV5-1	.	TRBJ2-7	CASSLAPGRSYEQYF	TGCGCCAGCAGCTTGGCCCCCGGGCGCTCCTACGAGCAGTACTTC
.	TRBV5-4	.	TRBJ2-1	CASSLGAGISGAYNEQFF	TGTGCCAGCAGCTTGGGGGCCGGGATTAGCGGAGCCTACAATGAGCAGTTCTTC
.	TRBV5-1	.	TRBJ1-2	CASSVGTDGYTF	TGCGCCAGCAGCGTGGGAACCGATGGCTACACCTTC
once	TRBV7-2	.	TRBJ1-1	CASSLYRSNTEAFF	TGTGCCAGCAGCTTATACCGATCGAACACTGAAGCTTTCTTT
.	TRBV18	TRBD2	TRBJ2-1	CASSPGLDEQFF	TGTGCCAGCTCACCAGGACTAGATGAGCAGTTCTTC
.	TRBV9	TRBD1	TRBJ2-3	CASRKDRGDTQYF	TGTGCCAGCAGAAAAGACAGGGGGGATACGCAGTATTTT
.	TRBV6-1	.	TRBJ1-1	CASSTTQNTEAFF	TGTGCCAGCAGTACAACGCAGAACACTGAAGCTTTCTTT
.	TRBV5-8	.	TRBJ2-2	CASSDGLTPGTGELFF	TGTGCCAGCAGCGATGGGCTGACCCCCGGCACCGGGGAGCTGTTTTTT
once	TRBV7-7	TRBD2	TRBJ2-5	CASSLAGSVGETQYF	TGTGCTAGCAGCTTAGCGGGGTCAGTTGGGGAGACCCAGTACTTC
.	TRBV5-1	TRBD1	TRBJ2-4	CASSSGQGAAKNIQYF	TGCGCCAGCAGCTCGGGACAGGGAGCAGCCAAAAACATTCAGTACTTC
.	TRBV4-2	.	TRBJ2-1	CASSQDIGISRSNEQFF	TGTGCCAGCAGCCAAGATATTGGGATCAGTCGGAGCAATGAGCAGTTCTTC
.	TRBV6-5	.	TRBJ1-2	CASSMGGGYTF	TGTGCCAGCAGCATGGGGGGTGGCTACACCTTC
.	TRBV5-8	.	TRBJ1-5	CASSQGRNQPQHF	TGTGCCAGCAGCCAGGGACGCAATCAGCCCCAGCATTTT
.	TRBV6-6	.	TRBJ1-1	CASTHPLNRNTEAFF	TGTGCCAGCACCCACCCCCTAAATAGGAACACTGAAGCTTTCTTT
.	TRBV7-9	.	TRBJ2-7	CASSLVGTTYEQYF	TGTGCCAGCAGCTTAGTAGGGACAACCTACGAGCAGTACTTC
.	TRBV21-1	.	TRBJ2-5	CASSISGWKETQYF	TGTGCCAGCAGCATCTCGGGTTGGAAAGAGACCCAGTACTTC
once	TRBV7-6	.	TRBJ2-6	CASSLQMIGVLTF	TGTGCCAGCAGCTTACAGATGATTGGCGTCCTGACTTTC
.	TRBV6-1	TRBD1	TRBJ1-2	CASSELVGTGSGYTF	TGTGCCAGCAGTGAGCTAGTCGGGACAGGGAGCGGCTACACCTTC
.	TRBV6-5	TRBD1	TRBJ1-3	CASSRTGGEGNTIYF	TGTGCCAGCAGTCGGACAGGGGGCGAGGGAAACACCATATATTTT